Below are 6 T cell receptor beta chains sequenced from a single sample in a study of CD8 T cells in ankylosing spondylitis. TCRdb re-called the 5' RACE reads through MiXCR, storing one row per CDR3 protein. Among about 150,000 distinct CDR3 sequences listed, around a third were seen once. Sequencing input: synovial fluid, either unsorted or a sorted T cell fraction (not recorded which). These receptors all stem from a male donor with ankylosing spondylitis.

The table lists this clonotype with many counts. J is TRBJ2-7 and V is TRBV29-1; TRBD1 matches at 9 bases. V was clipped by 7 bases and J by 7 bases; unmatched bases: 14. The CDR3 totals 14 residues. Germline-derived CDR1 and CDR2 are SQVTM and ANQGSEA. CDR3 loop: CSASPDGTGFEQYF. The CDR3 bases are TGCAGCGCCAGCCCAGATGGGACAGGGTTTGAGCAGTACTTC.

This rearrangement joins TRBV6-1 to TRBJ1-1; D possibly corresponds to TRBD1 (5 bases). CDR3 size: 16 residues. CDR1 is MNHNS, CDR2 SASEGT, per germline. V was shortened by 4 bases and J by 4 bases, with 19 bases between the two germline ends. The CDR3 protein is CASSAARLGRGTEAFF. In DNA form, the CDR3 reads TGTGCCAGCAGTGCAGCCCGCTTAGGGAGGGGCACTGAAGCTTTCTTT.

This clonotype was counted only a few times. The gene calls are TRBV3-1 and TRBJ1-1, with 7 positions matching TRBD1. J was trimmed by 1 base and V by 3 bases; bases with no gene match: 8. The CDR3 covers 16 residues. Germline-derived CDR1 and CDR2 are LGHDT and YNNKEL (reference sequence). This CDR3 is CASSHRGTVRNTEAFF. Here the CDR3 DNA reads TGTGCCAGCAGCCATCGCGGGACAGTTAGGAACACTGAAGCTTTCTTT.

Only one count was recorded for this clonotype. The genes are TRBV23-1 and TRBJ2-1; the D is unclear. TRBV23-1 is known as an ORF, though its function is uncertain. The V end was cut by 8 bases, the J end by 9 bases, with 17 bases between. The CDR3 contains 13 residues. As DNA, the CDR3 is TGCGCCAGCCCTCTGCCCGCGCTCCGTGAGCAGTTCTTC. Translation gives CASPLPALREQFF.

This clonotype was counted only a few times. The genes are TRBV7-3 and TRBJ2-2; 7 nucleotides match TRBD1. Trimming at V came to 0 bases and at J to 10 bases, leaving 2 bases not matched to a gene. Per germline, CDR1 SGHTA and CDR2 FQGTGA. The CDR3 is 13 amino acids. This CDR3 is CASSLTGGAELFF. CDR3 in DNA: TGTGCCAGCAGCTTAACAGGGGGCGCGGAGCTGTTTTTT.

This clonotype was detected a few times. This chain joins TRBV5-1 and TRBJ2-3; TRBD2 matches 11 bases. CDR3 size: 16 residues. With V trimmed by 4 bases and J by 2 bases, 6 bases remained unmatched. CDR1 and CDR2 (germline): SGHRS, YFSETQ. This CDR3 is CASSPLAGGLTDTQYF. CDR3 sequence (DNA): TGCGCCAGCAGCCCGCTAGCGGGGGGACTCACAGATACGCAGTATTTT.